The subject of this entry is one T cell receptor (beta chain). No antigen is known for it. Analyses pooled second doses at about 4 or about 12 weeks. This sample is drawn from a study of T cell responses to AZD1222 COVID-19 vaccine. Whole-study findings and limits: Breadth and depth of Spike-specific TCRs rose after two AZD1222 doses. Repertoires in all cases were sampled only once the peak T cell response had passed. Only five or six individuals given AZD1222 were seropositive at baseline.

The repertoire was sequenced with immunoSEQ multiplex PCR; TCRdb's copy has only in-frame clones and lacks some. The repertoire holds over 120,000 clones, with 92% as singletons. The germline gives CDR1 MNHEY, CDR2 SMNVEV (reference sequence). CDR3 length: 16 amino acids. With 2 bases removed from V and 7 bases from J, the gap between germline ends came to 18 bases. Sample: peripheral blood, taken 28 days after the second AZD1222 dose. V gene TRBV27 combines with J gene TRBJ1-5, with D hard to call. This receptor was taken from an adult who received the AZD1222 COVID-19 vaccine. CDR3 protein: CASSLPPGPPDQPQHF. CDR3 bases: TGTGCCAGCAGTTTACCCCCGGGCCCGCCTGACCAGCCCCAGCATTTT.